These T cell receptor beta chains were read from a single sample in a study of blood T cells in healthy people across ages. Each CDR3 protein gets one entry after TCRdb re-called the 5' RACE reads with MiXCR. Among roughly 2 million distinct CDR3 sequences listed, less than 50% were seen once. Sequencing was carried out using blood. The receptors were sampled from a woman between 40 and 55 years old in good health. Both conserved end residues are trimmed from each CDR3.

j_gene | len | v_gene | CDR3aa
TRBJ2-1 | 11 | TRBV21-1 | ARAGADYNEQF
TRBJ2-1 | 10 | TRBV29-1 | SGNRGRSEQF
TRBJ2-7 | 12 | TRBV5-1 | ASSPMPGTYEQY
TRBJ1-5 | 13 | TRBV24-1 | ATSDLSQDNQPQH
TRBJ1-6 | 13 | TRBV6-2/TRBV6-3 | ASRIQWKNNSPLH
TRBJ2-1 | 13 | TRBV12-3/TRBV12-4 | ACRATSGGSNEQF
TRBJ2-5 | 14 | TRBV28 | VSSLGLLAREETQY
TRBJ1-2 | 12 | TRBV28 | ASSLGRSSYGYT
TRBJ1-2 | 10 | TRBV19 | ASTQGANGYT
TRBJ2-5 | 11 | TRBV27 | ASSTVPISEQY
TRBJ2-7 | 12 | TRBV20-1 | SARDSGSFYEQY
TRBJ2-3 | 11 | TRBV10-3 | ATAAGGGDTQY
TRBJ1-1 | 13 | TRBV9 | ASSGAGISNTEAF
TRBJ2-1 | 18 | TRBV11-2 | ASSLDIGLARGRSYNEQF
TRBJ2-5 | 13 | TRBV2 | ASSDSGTSGETQY
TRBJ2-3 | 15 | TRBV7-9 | ASSLRAAIYTTDTQY
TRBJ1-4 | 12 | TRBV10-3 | AIKGAGTNEKLF
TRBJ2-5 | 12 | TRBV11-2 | ASRQPGLGETQY
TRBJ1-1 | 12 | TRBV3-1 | ASSQRAGTTEAF
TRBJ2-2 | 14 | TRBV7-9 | ASRADRGRNTGELF
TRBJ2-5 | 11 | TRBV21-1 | ASSPDSKETQY
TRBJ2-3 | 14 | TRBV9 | ASSERGAPGTDTQY
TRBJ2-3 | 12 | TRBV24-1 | ATSDFRQPDTQY
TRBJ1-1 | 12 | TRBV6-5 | ASSLRGVDTEAF
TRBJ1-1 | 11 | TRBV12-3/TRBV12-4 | ASSLGQHAEAF
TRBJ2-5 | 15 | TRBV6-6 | ASSYGGQGFVQETQY
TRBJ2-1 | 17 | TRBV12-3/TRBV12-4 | ASTGVGTSGGRSYNEQF
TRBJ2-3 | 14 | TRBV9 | ASSATSGGSRDTQY
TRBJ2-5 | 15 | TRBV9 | ASSPGLAGTRQETQY
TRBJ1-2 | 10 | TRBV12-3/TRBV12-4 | ASNKGGYGYT
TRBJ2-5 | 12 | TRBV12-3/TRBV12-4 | ASSTTRTGETQY
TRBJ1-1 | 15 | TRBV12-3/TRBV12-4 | ASSLVTGTGLNTEAF